This T cell receptor beta chain was captured in a study of blood T cell repertoires in COVID-19. Overall study context: Some COVID-19 samples were acute and others convalescent; all came from the United States, Italy and Spain.

Losses at the gene ends were 4 bases for V and 2 bases for J; bases not matched to a gene: 5. This CDR3 is built from 15 residues. Germline CDR1 MDHEN, CDR2 SYDVKM. As handled by the study authors: Cell counts per sample came from amplifying reference gene primers. The repertoire was sequenced with immunoSEQ multiplex PCR; TCRdb's copy has only in-frame clones and lacks some. The DNA was the basis for D and trimming; V, J and clone size are from that table. The sample records under 60,000 clones, approximately 87% being singletons. Followed longitudinally, the Seattle patients had been enrolled during active infection.

The chain links TRBV28 to TRBJ2-4; 7 nucleotides agree with TRBD1. This TCR was recovered from a woman aged 60-75 years with COVID-19, enrolled during active disease. The sequenced sample consisted of peripheral blood. As DNA, the CDR3 is TGTGCCAGCAGTTCCCGACAGGGAACCAAAAACATTCAGTACTTC. Translating it yields CASSSRQGTKNIQYF.